Sequencing of this T cell receptor beta chain was carried out in a study of blood T cell repertoires in COVID-19 (dated by TCRdb to about 2020). Regarding the complete study: The collaborator samples originated in the United States, Italy and Spain and spanned the acute and convalescent phases of COVID-19. The prospective study material was composed of cDNA or gDNA derived from T cells, B-cell-depleted T cells, or PBMCs. The repertoires were made available in a free public database intended to serve as a resource for research on the immune response to SARS-CoV-2. The samples were drawn from the first 160 participants of the ongoing ImmuneRACE study and from 950 to 1,500 subjects provided by 6 global collaborators. The dataset comprised deeply sampled blood TCRbeta repertoires from subjects exposed to, actively infected with, or recovered from COVID-19. Where available, HLA class I and class II types were taken from metadata supplied by the sample provider and were not determined by assay-based typing. Nearly every sample came with metadata listing a de-identified subject ID, COVID-19 status, age in years and sex.

CDR1 GTSNPN and CDR2 SVGIG were looked up in the germline V gene (reference sequence). Clipping removes 0 bases from V and 6 bases from J, with 2 as the unmatched junction base count. The cysteine opens and the phenylalanine closes a CDR3 of 14 amino acids. Only CDR3 DNA is held: 42 bases, read in frame from base 1. At one collaborating source in Seattle, patients were enrolled during active infection and were followed longitudinally through the course of disease. The collaborating institutions used their own protocols to collect whole blood in K2EDTA tubes. Collaborator samples were shipped for TCRbeta analysis as frozen whole blood, isolated PBMCs, or DNA extracted from either sample type. What the authors observed across the whole study: How much clinical and demographic metadata was included differed by source and by participant, and the metadata was provided uncurated.

A note on this clone: No antigen is known for it. No clone much larger than this one lies a single base away; base qualities are absent.

TCRbeta CDR3 regions were amplified from genomic DNA using the immunoSEQ Assay, a bias-controlled multiplex PCR. The study's own analysis went as follows. Nucleated cell counts per sample were estimated from amplification of reference gene primers within the assay. To quantify the absolute abundance of each unique TCRbeta CDR3 rearrangement, sequence reads were collapsed and filtered. For each sample, productive Simpson clonality was calculated as the square root of Simpson's diversity index over productive rearrangements. TCRdb took over this immuneACCESS table, retaining in-frame rearrangements with V and J assigned. Such tables are incomplete; in checked studies, under half of the missing clones stem from an unresolved V gene, and the remainder is unexplained. D and trimming were read from the DNA, whereas the V and J calls and clone size are those reported in that table. For this sample the table gives roughly 300,000 clones, of which around 84% were detected only once. The top ten constitute more than 1.1% of the sample.

The chain is encoded by TRBV30 joined to TRBJ1-4; 9 nucleotides in the junction match TRBD1. What was sequenced was peripheral blood. The sequence was collected from a human donor with COVID-19, enrolled during active disease. The donor label of this sample is uncertain. The DNA sequence is given as TGTGCCTGGAGTGTTTGGACAGGGGATGAAAAACTGTTTTTT. It codes for CAWSVWTGDEKLFF.